These 16 T cell receptor beta chains originate from one sample sequenced in a study of cytomegalovirus exposure and HLA in healthy donors. It was with 60 Vbeta and 13 Jbeta primers that the PCR ran. The table came from immunoSEQ multiplex PCR; TCRdb's copy has only in-frame clones and leaves some out. The data contain some 150,000 clones, nearly 80% of them singletons. Sequences were obtained from PBMCs. Receptors originate from a male donor in good health and CMV-seronegative.

As DNA, the CDR3 is TGTGCCAGCAGCTTAGGCGGGACTCACGTCAGAGGGCCAGATACGCAGTATTTT. Encoded protein: CASSLGGTHVRGPDTQYF. The V and J genes are TRBV11-3 and TRBJ2-3; D possibly corresponds to TRBD2 (6 bases). The CDR3 length is 18 residues. The V gene's germline CDR1 is SGHNT and CDR2 YENEEA. Trimming took off 1 base at V and 4 bases at J, with 21 bases between the two ends.

The V and J genes are TRBV6-1 and TRBJ2-5; the match to TRBD2 covers 7 bases. V shed 4 bases, J shed 4 bases, and the junction held 6 bases outside the gene matches. The germline gives CDR1 MNHNS, CDR2 SASEGT. This CDR3 has 14 residues. The CDR3 DNA is TGTGCCAGCAGTGTGGGGGGAGGGTCAGAGACCCAGTACTTC. Residues: CASSVGGGSETQYF.

The chain couples TRBV10-1 to TRBJ2-1; 7 positions match TRBD2. Germline loops: CDR1 WNHNN, CDR2 SYGVQD (reference sequence). V trimming: 3 bases; J trimming: 4 bases; junction bases outside the gene matches: 6. The CDR3 totals 15 residues. The CDR3 DNA follows: TGCGCCAGCAGTGAAAGGGGACTACCTTACAATGAGCAGTTCTTC. Translated: CASSERGLPYNEQFF.

The rearrangement links TRBV19 to TRBJ2-6, with no clear D. CDR1 is LNHDA and CDR2 is SQIVND in the germline V gene (reference sequence). This CDR3 has 14 amino acids. The germline V and J ends were trimmed by 5 bases and 1 base, with 6 bases remaining between them. The chain's CDR3 is CASSEQSGANVLTF. CDR3 DNA: TGTGCCAGTAGTGAACAGTCTGGGGCCAACGTCCTGACTTTC.

This sequence joins TRBV5-1 and TRBJ2-1, with D possibly matching TRBD2 (6 bases). The CDR3 length is 13 residues. Germline lookup yields CDR1 SGHRS and CDR2 YFSETQ. V was shortened by 3 bases and J by 8 bases, with 12 bases between the two germline ends. The CDR3: CASSSRLEDEQFF. As DNA, the CDR3 is TGCGCCAGCAGCTCCAGACTAGAGGATGAGCAGTTCTTC.

The CDR3 nucleotides are TGCAGCGTTGAAGATGGCAGGGGCGAGTCCTACAATGAGCAGTTCTTC. Its translation: CSVEDGRGESYNEQFF. This chain uses TRBV29-1 with TRBJ2-1; tentatively, D is TRBD1 (6 bases). The CDR3 is made up of 16 amino acids. Germline CDR1 SQVTM, CDR2 ANQGSEA. Trimming took 0 bases from V and 1 from J, leaving 13 bases between them.

The chain uses TRBV27 and TRBJ1-5; 7 positions match TRBD1. The CDR3 has 15 amino acids. CDR1 and CDR2 (germline): MNHEY, SMNVEV (reference sequence). With 0 bases clipped from V and 5 bases from J, the junction kept 4 bases outside the gene matches. Here the CDR3 reads CASSLSEGADQPQHF. CDR3 coding DNA: TGTGCCAGCAGTTTATCGGAGGGGGCGGATCAGCCCCAGCATTTT.

V gene TRBV9 combines with J gene TRBJ1-4; 8 bases are a match to TRBD1. The CDR3 is 15 amino acids. The trim removed 4 bases at V and 5 bases at J, leaving 7 bases unmatched. The germline CDR1 and CDR2 sequences are SGDLS and YYNGEE. As DNA, the CDR3 is TGTGCCAGCAGCATCTCAGGGGGCATGAATGAAAAACTGTTTTTT. Its protein is CASSISGGMNEKLFF.

This clone has more than one count but fewer than ten. The rearrangement links TRBV6-4 to TRBJ1-2; TRBD1 is a possible D gene (5 bases). This CDR3 spans 15 amino acids. CDR1 and CDR2 from the germline V gene are MRHNA and SNTAGT. Trimming removed 0 bases at V and 4 bases at J, with 12 bases between. CDR3 sequence (DNA): TGTGCCAGCAGTGACTCGCCGCAGGGTGGCTATGGCTACACCTTC. Its protein product is CASSDSPQGGYGYTF.

V and J are TRBV6-1 and TRBJ2-5; no clear D. Germline-derived CDR1 and CDR2 are MNHNS and SASEGT. The length of the CDR3 is 14 residues. Trimming cost V 4 bases and J 1 base, with 10 bases left between them. The CDR3 reads CASSVMAGQETQYF. The CDR3 nucleotides read TGTGCCAGCAGTGTTATGGCAGGCCAAGAGACCCAGTACTTC.

V and J are TRBV11-2 and TRBJ2-1; D ambiguous. The V gene lost 1 base and the J gene lost 0 bases, with 7 bases spanning the gap. Germline assignment: CDR1 SGHAT and CDR2 FQNNGV. There are 15 residues in the CDR3. In DNA, the CDR3 is TGTGCCAGCAGCTTAGGAGCGTCCTCCTACAATGAGCAGTTCTTC. It encodes CASSLGASSYNEQFF.

The chain combines TRBV10-3 with TRBJ1-2; 8 bases fit TRBD1. Germline loops: CDR1 ENHRY, CDR2 SYGVKD. V was pared by 11 bases and J by 0 bases, with 11 bases of the junction left unmatched. The CDR3 runs to 15 residues. CDR3 DNA sequence: TGTGCCGGTTCGACAGGGGTTTCGGCTAACTATGGCTACACCTTC. This translates into CAGSTGVSANYGYTF.

The chain has TRBV19 and TRBJ1-3; D unresolved. This CDR3 is 14 amino acids long. CDR1 and CDR2 (germline): LNHDA, SQIVND (reference sequence). The V end lost 2 bases, the J end lost 0 bases, and 5 bases lay between the germline ends. This CDR3 reads CASSITSSGNTIYF. The CDR3 bases are TGTGCCAGTAGTATAACCAGCTCTGGAAACACCATATATTTT.

This CDR3 reads CASSNQVGQPQHF. As DNA, the CDR3 is TGTGCCAGCAGTAACCAGGTCGGACAGCCCCAGCATTTT. The genes are TRBV27 and TRBJ1-5; the D is unclear. The CDR3 totals 13 residues. CDR1 and CDR2 from the germline V gene are MNHEY and SMNVEV (reference sequence). The V gene lost 5 bases and the J gene lost 7 bases, with 12 bases spanning the gap.

V and J are TRBV18 and TRBJ1-2; TRBD1 aligns across 8 bases. This CDR3 region has 14 residues. From germline, CDR1 is KGHSH and CDR2 LQKENI. V lost 5 bases and J lost 3; bases outside the gene matches: 5. DNA of the CDR3: TGTGCCAGCTCATCGACAGGGGCGGACTATGGCTACACCTTC. Its protein is CASSSTGADYGYTF.

This clone was observed a handful of times. The chain couples TRBV5-6 to TRBJ1-3; no clear D gene. The CDR3 contains 16 residues. Trimming stripped 0 bases from V and 0 bases from J, with 10 bases between. The germline CDR1 and CDR2 sequences are SGHDT and YYEEEE. The CDR3: CASSLGSPLSGNTIYF. For the CDR3, the DNA is TGTGCCAGCAGCTTGGGTAGTCCCCTCTCTGGAAACACCATATATTTT.